The clone carrying this T cell receptor (beta chain) appeared many times. The target antigen is unknown. This specimen comes from a study of T cell repertoires in cytomegalovirus infection. TCRdb re-called the reads through MiXCR, storing one row per CDR3 protein. The sample holds approximately 180,000 distinct CDR3 sequences, around 20% seen once. General observations from the study: Dominating the ex vivo response were HLA-C-restricted CMV-specific TCR beta clonotypes. Individuals carrying CMV plus the relevant HLA were identified by cumulative frequency of public TCR beta families.

The sequence was collected from a human donor in good health (CMV status not recorded). Some clones in this sample may be carry-over from other donors' samples. The sequenced material came from PBMCs.

The CDR3 nucleotides are TGTGCCAGCAGCTTAGCGAATGAGCAGTTCTTC. Its protein is CASSLANEQFF. The chain has TRBV7-4 and TRBJ2-1; D unresolved. V lost 0 bases to trimming and J lost 7 bases, with 1 base between them. The CDR3 totals 11 residues. In germline, CDR1 is SGHVT, CDR2 SQSDAQ.